Included here is one T cell receptor beta chain sequence, with context. The clone's antigen remains unknown. No quality values exist for individual bases; no much larger clone is one base distant. The data were taken from a study of blood T cell repertoires in COVID-19 (dated by TCRdb to 2020 to 2021). About the investigation overall: Samples covering the acute and convalescent phases of COVID-19 were provided by collaborators in the United States, Italy and Spain. The prospective study material was composed of cDNA or gDNA derived from T cells, B-cell-depleted T cells, or PBMCs. Deeply sampled blood TCRbeta repertoires from subjects exposed to, actively infected with, or recovered from COVID-19 were included in the dataset. A freely available public database, intended as a resource for researchers studying the immune response to SARS-CoV-2, is where the repertoires were released. Samples were obtained from the ongoing ImmuneRACE study (first 160 participants) and from 1,254 subjects provided by 6 global collaborators. The sample metadata nearly always contained a de-identified subject ID, COVID-19 status, age in years and sex. HLA class I and class II types, where available, came from metadata supplied by the sample provider rather than from assay-based typing. What the research found in general, with its limitations: Clinical and demographic metadata were provided uncurated, with the amount varying by source and participant.

TCRbeta CDR3 regions were amplified from genomic DNA using the immunoSEQ Assay, a bias-controlled multiplex PCR. In the authors' own workflow: The number of nucleated cells in each sample was estimated by amplification of reference gene primers within the assay. To quantify the absolute abundance of each unique TCRbeta CDR3 rearrangement, sequence reads were collapsed and filtered. For each sample, productive Simpson clonality was calculated as the square root of Simpson's diversity index across productive rearrangements. TCRdb obtained this table from immuneACCESS and retained in-frame rearrangements with V and J assigned. These tables miss some clones; where compared with another copy, unresolved V genes account for less than half of the shortfall, and the remainder is unexplained. The D gene and trimming were derived from the DNA, and the V and J assignments and clone size from that table. A total of some 96,000 clones appear in this sample, approximately 87% of them only once. Clones ranked in the top ten supply roughly 11% of the sample.

Collaborating institutions collected whole blood in K2EDTA tubes following their own protocols. Collaborator samples were shipped for TCRbeta analysis as frozen whole blood, isolated PBMCs, or DNA extracted from either sample type. The specimen sequenced was peripheral blood. The source is a human donor in a cohort sampled during active COVID-19.

The DNA reads TGCAGCGTTGTCCGTCGTCCCTTGACAGGGGCGAACTACGAGCAGTACTTC. Its product reads: CSVVRRPLTGANYEQYF. This chain joins TRBV29-1 to TRBJ2-7; 8 bases in the middle match TRBD1. CDR1 and CDR2 (SQVTM, ANQGSEA) derive from the germline V gene. V has 4 bases trimmed and J has 3 bases trimmed; junction bases matching no gene number 17. Counted from cysteine to phenylalanine, this CDR3 has 17 amino acids. Just the 51-base CDR3 DNA is kept, in frame starting at base 1.